The next 20 T cell receptor beta chains were all read from a single sample in a study of beta chain features in type 1 diabetes. Sequenced material consisted of expressed TCRB transcripts (all of the isolated RNA was reverse transcribed). Assay used: immunoSEQ multiplex PCR; TCRdb lists only in-frame clones, some missing. The repertoire has under 950,000 clones, about a sixth of them found once; the top ten carry 0.023%. The material sequenced was naive CD4+ T cells from blood. These receptor sequences come from a woman aged 18-29 years in good health.

The CDR3 coding sequence is TGTGCCAGCAGGGGGACAGGTGGTAACACTGAAGCTTTCTTT. It codes for CASRGTGGNTEAFF. V and J are TRBV2 and TRBJ1-1; 8 positions agree with TRBD1. CDR1 and CDR2 (germline): SNHLY, FYNNEI. CDR3 length: 14 residues. With V trimmed by 6 bases and J by 2 bases, 5 bases remained unmatched.

The chain uses TRBV7-3 and TRBJ2-2; no clear D gene. The CDR3 loop spans 17 amino acids. CDR1 is SGHTA, CDR2 FQGTGA, per germline. V lost 1 base and J lost 9, with 21 bases in between. CDR3 DNA sequence: TGTGCCAGCAGCTTAAACGCCCGCCGGCCCTACTCGCGGGAGCTGTTTTTT. It codes for CASSLNARRPYSRELFF.

The chain couples TRBV6-6 to TRBJ1-1; D is undetermined. The V end was cut by 6 bases, the J end by 3 bases, with 14 bases between. Germline loops: CDR1 MNHNY, CDR2 SVGAGI (reference sequence). This CDR3 region has 14 residues. The CDR3 loop is CASSPPWLDTEAFF. The CDR3 region has the DNA TGTGCCAGCAGCCCCCCCTGGTTGGACACTGAAGCTTTCTTT.

The rearrangement links TRBV7-2 to TRBJ2-3, with D unclear. The CDR3 runs to 12 residues. Germline values: CDR1 SGHTA, CDR2 FQGNSA. V shed 5 bases and J shed 9 bases, with 12 bases lying between them. The CDR3 nucleotides are TGTGCCAGCAGCCAGAGCGCCAGAACGCAGTATTTT. Translation gives CASSQSARTQYF.

The J gene is TRBJ1-2, the V gene TRBV1. TRBV1 is flagged as a pseudogene. The CDR3 consists of 15 residues. CDR3 loop: CTSVPGTPYSFGYTF. CDR3 coding DNA: TGCACCAGCGTCCCCGGGACTCCGTACTCATTTGGCTACACCTTC.

This clone was recorded a few times. The chain combines TRBV28 with TRBJ1-2; D might be TRBD1 (5 bases). The CDR3 is 12 amino acids. V gave up 4 bases and J gave up 6 bases, with 9 bases separating them. Germline assignment: CDR1 MDHEN and CDR2 SYDVKM. The CDR3 DNA reads as TGTGCCAGCAGTTCCCAGGGTGATGGCTACACCTTC. This translates into CASSSQGDGYTF.

The chain couples TRBV7-3 to TRBJ2-5; D remains unclear. The CDR3 consists of 13 residues. The V end lost 4 bases, the J end lost 4 bases, and 10 bases lay between the germline ends. Looked up from germline, CDR1 is SGHTA and CDR2 is FQGTGA. The CDR3 DNA is TGTGCCAGCAGCTACCATCCGGGAGAGACCCAGTACTTC. Translating it yields CASSYHPGETQYF.

This chain connects TRBV28 to TRBJ2-7; 13 bases map to TRBD2. This CDR3 region has 15 residues. The V gene end was trimmed by 8 bases and the J gene end by 5 bases; junction bases not matched to a gene: 9. Germline CDR1 reads MDHEN; CDR2 reads SYDVKM. CDR3 sequence (DNA): TGTGCCAGCGAACTCGGACTAGCGGGAGACGACGAGCAGTACTTC. This encodes CASELGLAGDDEQYF.

The rearrangement links TRBV7-8 to TRBJ2-1; D perhaps matches TRBD1 (6 bases). The CDR3 runs to 14 residues. V was trimmed by 0 bases and J by 5 bases, leaving 8 bases between them. The germline CDR1 and CDR2 sequences are SGHVS and FQNEAQ. CDR3 bases: TGTGCCAGCAGCTTAGCTGACAGGCACAATGAGCAGTTCTTC. Its protein is CASSLADRHNEQFF.

V gene TRBV4-2 combines with J gene TRBJ2-5; 8 nucleotides line up with TRBD1. V gave up 4 bases and J gave up 5 bases; unmatched junction bases: 6. The germline CDR1 and CDR2 sequences are LGHNA and YNFKEQ. This CDR3 is 14 amino acids long. The CDR3 DNA follows: TGTGCCAGCAGCCTCGGACAGGGTGGGGAGACCCAGTACTTC. Residues: CASSLGQGGETQYF.

The chain combines TRBV27 with TRBJ2-5; no definite D call. The CDR3 is 13 amino acids. Germline V gene sequence: CDR1 MNHEY, CDR2 SMNVEV (reference sequence). V lost 0 bases to trimming and J lost 4 bases, with 6 bases between them. The chain's CDR3 is CASSLSHAETQYF. CDR3 DNA sequence: TGTGCCAGCAGTTTATCGCATGCAGAGACCCAGTACTTC.

This chain connects TRBV29-1 to TRBJ2-7; D is perhaps TRBD1 or TRBD2 (5 bases each). Trimming stripped 7 bases from V and 7 bases from J, with 20 bases between. Germline lookup yields CDR1 SQVTM and CDR2 ANQGSEA. This CDR3 region has 13 residues. DNA for the CDR3: TGCAGCGGGGAGACAGCGAGGATTGGTGAGCAGTACTTC. Translation gives CSGETARIGEQYF.

The chain joins TRBV2 to TRBJ2-5; D gene uncertain. The CDR3 sequence is 12 residues long. Trimming removed 5 bases at V and 2 bases at J, with 6 bases between. Germline CDR1 SNHLY, CDR2 FYNNEI. CDR3 protein: CASSRHQETQYF. The DNA of the CDR3 is TGTGCCAGCAGTCGTCATCAAGAGACCCAGTACTTC.

This clone was counted a few times. Other DNA sequences of this sample code for an identical CDR3. This chain connects TRBV29-1 to TRBJ2-7, with TRBD1 matching over 7 bases. Germline CDR1 reads SQVTM; CDR2 reads ANQGSEA. The CDR3 is made up of 12 amino acids. V gave up 6 bases and J gave up 2 bases; unmatched junction bases: 4. CDR3 DNA sequence: TGCAGCGTCGAGGACAGGACCTACGAGCAGTACTTC. Translated: CSVEDRTYEQYF.

J is TRBJ2-5 and V is TRBV15; D perhaps matches TRBD2 (6 bases). The CDR3 has 17 amino acids. The germline V gene encodes CDR1 LNHNV and CDR2 YYDKDF (reference sequence). The ends were cut back, 0 bases at V and 2 bases at J, with 16 bases in the middle. For the CDR3, the DNA is TGTGCCACCAGCAGAGATGTGTCTGGAGGGGTTCAAGAGACCCAGTACTTC. It yields the protein CATSRDVSGGVQETQYF.

The V call is TRBV7-3, the J call TRBJ2-1, with D unresolved. The CDR3 covers 16 residues. The germline V gene encodes CDR1 SGHTA and CDR2 FQGTGA. V was pared by 5 bases and J by 4 bases, with 18 bases between. CDR3 in DNA: TGTGCCAGCAGCCAGAATCCAGGCAACCTTTACAATGAGCAGTTCTTC. It specifies CASSQNPGNLYNEQFF.

In this sample, this clone turned up a few times. V usage is TRBV28 and J usage is TRBJ2-3, with TRBD1 as a possible D gene (7 bases). Germline CDR1 reads MDHEN; CDR2 reads SYDVKM. V shed 3 bases and J shed 4 bases, with 23 bases lying between them. The CDR3 consists of 18 residues. CDR3 DNA: TGTGCCAGCAGTTTGTGGAAACTGACAGGGAGGTTCGCAGATACGCAGTATTTT. It specifies CASSLWKLTGRFADTQYF.

The gene calls are TRBV11-2 and TRBJ2-4, with D possibly TRBD2 on 6 matching bases. CDR3 size: 14 residues. The germline V and J ends were trimmed by 3 bases and 6 bases, with 12 bases remaining between them. Germline CDR1 is SGHAT and CDR2 is FQNNGV. The CDR3 protein is CASSFGGRGNIQYF. CDR3 DNA sequence: TGTGCCAGCAGCTTCGGGGGAAGAGGAAACATTCAGTACTTC.

The rearrangement uses TRBV6-5 and TRBJ2-3, with 7 bases that match TRBD2. V trimming: 6 bases; J trimming: 1 base; junction bases outside the gene matches: 4. The CDR3 covers 14 residues. Germline loops: CDR1 MNHEY, CDR2 SVGAGI. The DNA of the CDR3 is TGTGCCAGCAGCTTCACTAGCGGCACAGATACGCAGTATTTT. Translation: CASSFTSGTDTQYF.

This chain joins TRBV2 and TRBJ2-1; D is uncertain. The ends were cut back, 3 bases at V and 9 bases at J, with 9 bases in the middle. Germline assignment: CDR1 SNHLY and CDR2 FYNNEI. This CDR3 contains 12 residues. The CDR3 sequence: CASSEGKGEQFF. The CDR3 nucleotides are TGTGCCAGCAGTGAGGGGAAGGGTGAGCAGTTCTTC.